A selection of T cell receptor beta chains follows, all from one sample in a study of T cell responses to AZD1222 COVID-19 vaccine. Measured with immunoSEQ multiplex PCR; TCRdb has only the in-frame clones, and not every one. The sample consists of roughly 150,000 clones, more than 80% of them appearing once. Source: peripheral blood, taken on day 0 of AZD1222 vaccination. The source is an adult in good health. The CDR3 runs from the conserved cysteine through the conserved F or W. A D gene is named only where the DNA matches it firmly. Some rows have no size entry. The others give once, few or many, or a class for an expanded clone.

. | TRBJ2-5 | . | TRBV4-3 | CASSQDSFSGRQETQYF | TGCGCCAGCAGCCAAGATAGTTTTTCAGGGAGACAAGAGACCCAGTACTTC
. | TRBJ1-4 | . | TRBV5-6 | CASSLVLGGSSEKLFF | TGTGCCAGCAGCTTGGTGCTCGGGGGCTCGAGTGAAAAACTGTTTTTT
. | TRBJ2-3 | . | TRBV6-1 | CASSERGRERDTQYF | TGTGCCAGCAGTGAACGAGGAAGGGAGCGAGATACGCAGTATTTT
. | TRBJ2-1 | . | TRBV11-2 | CASSLGAGDIYNEQFF | TGTGCCAGCAGCTTAGGGGCAGGGGATATTTACAATGAGCAGTTCTTC
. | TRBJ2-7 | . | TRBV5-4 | CASSQQGYEQYF | TGTGCCAGCAGCCAACAGGGCTACGAGCAGTACTTC
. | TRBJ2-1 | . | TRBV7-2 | CASSLARLTREQFF | TGTGCCAGCAGCTTAGCGAGGTTGACACGCGAGCAGTTCTTC
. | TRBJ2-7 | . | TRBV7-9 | CASTPLIPGVEQYF | TGTGCCAGCACGCCACTCATCCCGGGGGTCGAGCAGTACTTC
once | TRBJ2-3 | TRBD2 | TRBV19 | CASSPHAGVTDTQYF | TGTGCCAGTAGCCCTCACGCGGGGGTCACAGATACGCAGTATTTT
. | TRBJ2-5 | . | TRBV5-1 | CASSLGLEKETQYF | TGCGCCAGCAGCTTGGGACTGGAGAAAGAGACCCAGTACTTC
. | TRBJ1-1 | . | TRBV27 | CASSLGSFGGTEAFF | TGTGCCAGCAGTTTGGGTTCGTTCGGGGGCACTGAAGCTTTCTTT
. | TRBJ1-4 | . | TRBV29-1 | CSASGTENEKLFF | TGCAGCGCCTCCGGGACGGAGAATGAAAAACTGTTTTTT
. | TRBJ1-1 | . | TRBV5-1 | CASSLEVVGGLAEAFF | TGCGCCAGCAGCTTGGAAGTTGTGGGGGGACTAGCTGAAGCTTTCTTT
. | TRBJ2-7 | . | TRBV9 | CASSVGVTSYEQYF | TGTGCCAGCAGCGTAGGTGTCACCTCCTACGAGCAGTACTTC
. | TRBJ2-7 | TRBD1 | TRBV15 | CATSRAPGQGVGEQYF | TGTGCCACCAGCAGAGCCCCGGGACAGGGGGTTGGCGAGCAGTACTTC
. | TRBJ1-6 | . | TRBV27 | CASSPMRAYNAYNSPLHF | TGTGCCAGCAGTCCTATGAGGGCATATAACGCCTATAATTCACCCCTCCACTTT
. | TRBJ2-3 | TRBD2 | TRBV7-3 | CASSSLAGGHTDTQYF | TGTGCCAGCAGCTCCCTAGCGGGGGGACACACAGATACGCAGTATTTT
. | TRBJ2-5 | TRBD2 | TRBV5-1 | CASSGTSGDTWETQYF | TGCGCCAGCAGCGGGACTAGCGGTGATACGTGGGAGACCCAGTACTTC
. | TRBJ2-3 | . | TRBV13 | CASSPQHDTQYF | TGTGCCAGCAGCCCCCAGCATGATACGCAGTATTTT
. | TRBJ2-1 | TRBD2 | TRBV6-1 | CASSARRSVSGGDEQFF | TGTGCCAGCAGTGCGCGCCGCTCCGTTAGCGGGGGTGATGAGCAGTTCTTC
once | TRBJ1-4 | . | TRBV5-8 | CASSLRLVFF | TGTGCCAGCAGCTTGCGATTGGTGTTTTTT
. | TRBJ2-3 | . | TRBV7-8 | CASSLASGPWGTDTQYF | TGTGCCAGCAGCTTAGCGTCGGGGCCGTGGGGCACAGATACGCAGTATTTT
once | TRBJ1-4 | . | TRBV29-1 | CSAGRRGGPGEEKLFF | TGCAGCGCCGGCCGCAGGGGAGGCCCCGGTGAGGAAAAACTGTTTTTT
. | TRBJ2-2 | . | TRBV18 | CASSTGASNTGELFF | TGTGCCAGCTCGACCGGGGCCTCGAACACCGGGGAGCTGTTTTTT
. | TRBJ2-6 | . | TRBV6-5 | CASSTWAAGANVLTF | TGTGCCAGCAGTACCTGGGCCGCGGGGGCCAACGTCCTGACTTTC